A single sample is the source of the 6 T cell receptor beta chains below, sequenced in a study of blood T cells in healthy people across ages (dated by TCRdb to the mid-2010s). Library preparation used 5' RACE. The sequencer was an Illumina HiSeq 2500. A second PCR of 7 to 11 cycles was run with a J-beta primer mix and a sample-barcoded 5' primer. The public sequencing data were trimmed at Q25 with fastp and processed into clonotypes with MiXCR by TCRdb, which kept only in-frame beta chains. Every CDR3 protein is listed once, alongside the most common genes and DNA of its rows. This sample is represented by about 1 million distinct CDR3 sequences; under 55% of them were singletons. 15% to 20% of the sample lies in the top ten. The sample taken for sequencing was blood. These receptors came from a woman aged 60 to 75 in good health.

This chain joins TRBV12-5 and TRBJ1-1; TRBD1 agrees at 8 bases. In germline, CDR1 is LGHNT, CDR2 FRNRAP. Trimming cost V 6 bases and J 0 bases; bases outside gene matches: 9. This CDR3 is 16 amino acids long. CDR3 sequence (DNA): TGTGCTAGTGGCCTCGCCACAGGGGGTTTGAACACTGAAGCTTTCTTT. Amino acids: CASGLATGGLNTEAFF. Using reference TRBV12-5 and TRBJ1-1 for the parts outside the CDR3, the full variable domain is DARVTQTPRHKVTEMGQEVTMRCQPILGHNTVFWYRQTMMQGLELLAYFRNRAPLDDSGMPKDRFSAEMPDATLATLKIQPSEPRDSAVYFCASGLATGGLNTEAFFGQGTRLTVV.

The rearrangement uses TRBV6-2 or TRBV6-3 and TRBJ2-3, with D hard to call. Germline V CDR1 and CDR2: MNHEY, SVGEGT. V gave up 6 bases and J gave up 2 bases, with 12 bases separating them. This CDR3 is built from 14 residues. The CDR3 sequence is CASRPLGNTDTQYF. CDR3 DNA sequence: TGTGCCAGCAGGCCTCTAGGGAACACAGATACGCAGTATTTT.

The chain employs TRBV2 and TRBJ2-1, with TRBD2 as a possible D gene (5 bases). The end of the DNA aligns better with TRBJ2-7, so the J call may be wrong. The CDR3 is 15 residues long. Germline V gives CDR1 SNHLY, CDR2 FYNNEI. CDR3 amino acids: CASSVEVNSYNEQYF. Written as DNA, the CDR3 is TGTGCCAGCAGTGTGGAGGTTAACTCCTACAATGAGCAGTACTTC.

This clonotype was detected ten times or more. V is TRBV12-3 or TRBV12-4 and J is TRBJ2-5, with a weak D call TRBD2 (5 bases). CDR3 size: 13 residues. V lost 3 bases and J 5 bases, leaving 10 bases between the germline ends. The CDR3 is CASSLGSLETQYF. CDR3 coding DNA: TGTGCCAGCAGTTTGGGGAGCTTGGAGACCCAGTACTTC.

This chain joins TRBV28 and TRBJ2-1; 9 bases fit TRBD2. Losses at the gene ends were 7 bases for V and 8 bases for J; bases not matched to a gene: 3. Germline CDR1 and CDR2: MDHEN and SYDVKM. The CDR3 totals 12 residues. Written as DNA, the CDR3 is TGTGCCAGCACTAGCGGGAAAGATGAGCAGTTCTTC. It codes for CASTSGKDEQFF.

This clonotype occurred a few times. The chain is built from TRBV20-1 and TRBJ2-1; TRBD2 agrees at 9 bases. CDR1 is DFQATT and CDR2 is SNEGSKA in the germline V gene (reference sequence). V lost 3 bases to trimming and J lost 5 bases; unmatched junction nucleotides: 8. The CDR3 sequence is 15 residues long. CDR3 coding DNA: TGCAGTGCTAGCAAACCTAGCGGGGCAAACAATGAGCAGTTCTTC. Translated, it gives CSASKPSGANNEQFF.